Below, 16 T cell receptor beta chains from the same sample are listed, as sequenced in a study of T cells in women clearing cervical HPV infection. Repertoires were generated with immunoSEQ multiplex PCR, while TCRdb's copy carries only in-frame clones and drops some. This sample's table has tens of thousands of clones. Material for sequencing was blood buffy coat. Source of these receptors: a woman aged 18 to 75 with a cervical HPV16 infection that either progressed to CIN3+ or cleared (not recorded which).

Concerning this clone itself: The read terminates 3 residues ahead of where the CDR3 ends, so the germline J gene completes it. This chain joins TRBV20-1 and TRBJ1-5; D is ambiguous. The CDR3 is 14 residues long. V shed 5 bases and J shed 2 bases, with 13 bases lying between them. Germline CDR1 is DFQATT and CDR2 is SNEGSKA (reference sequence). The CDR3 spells CSASEVSGNQPQHF. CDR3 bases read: TGCAGTGCTTCCGAGGTTAGCGGCAATCAGCCC.

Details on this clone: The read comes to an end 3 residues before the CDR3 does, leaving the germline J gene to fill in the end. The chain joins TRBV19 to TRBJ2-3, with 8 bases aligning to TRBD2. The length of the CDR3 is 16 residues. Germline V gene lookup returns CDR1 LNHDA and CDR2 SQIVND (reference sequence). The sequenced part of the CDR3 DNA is TGTGCCAGTAGAGGGACTAGGGAAGAGGGACAAGAGACG. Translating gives CASRGTREEGQET. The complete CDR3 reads CASRGTREEGQETQYF.

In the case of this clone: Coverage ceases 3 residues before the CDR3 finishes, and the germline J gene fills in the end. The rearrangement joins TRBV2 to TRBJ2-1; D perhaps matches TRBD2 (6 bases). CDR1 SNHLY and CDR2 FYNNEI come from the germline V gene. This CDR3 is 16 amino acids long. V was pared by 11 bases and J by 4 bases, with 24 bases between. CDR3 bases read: TGTGCCCGAATCCCTCATCGGAGCGGGCAGTACAATGAG. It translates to CARIPHRSGQYNE. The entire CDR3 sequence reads CARIPHRSGQYNEQFF.

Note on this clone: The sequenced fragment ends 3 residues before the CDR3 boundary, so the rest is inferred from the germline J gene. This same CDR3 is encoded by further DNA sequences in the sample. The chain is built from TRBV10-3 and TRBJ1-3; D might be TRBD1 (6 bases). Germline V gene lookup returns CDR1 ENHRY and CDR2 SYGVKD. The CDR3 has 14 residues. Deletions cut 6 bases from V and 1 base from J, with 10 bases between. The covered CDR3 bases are TGTGCCATCAGAACCACAGGGTCTGGAAACACC. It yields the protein CAIRTTGSGNT. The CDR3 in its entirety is CAIRTTGSGNTIYF.

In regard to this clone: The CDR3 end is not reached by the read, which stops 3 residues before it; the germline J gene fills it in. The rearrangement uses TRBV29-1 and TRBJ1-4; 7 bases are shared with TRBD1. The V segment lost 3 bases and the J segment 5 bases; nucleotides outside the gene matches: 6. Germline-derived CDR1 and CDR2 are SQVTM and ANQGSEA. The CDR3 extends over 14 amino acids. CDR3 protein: CSVDFTDRNEKLFF. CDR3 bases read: TGCAGCGTTGATTTCACGGACAGGAATGAAAAA. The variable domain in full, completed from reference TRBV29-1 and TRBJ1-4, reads SAVISQKPSRDICQRGTSLTIQCQVDSQVTMMFWYRQQPGQSLTLIATANQGSEATYESGFVIDKFPISRPNLTFSTLTVSNMSPEDSSIYLCSVDFTDRNEKLFFGSGTQLSVL.

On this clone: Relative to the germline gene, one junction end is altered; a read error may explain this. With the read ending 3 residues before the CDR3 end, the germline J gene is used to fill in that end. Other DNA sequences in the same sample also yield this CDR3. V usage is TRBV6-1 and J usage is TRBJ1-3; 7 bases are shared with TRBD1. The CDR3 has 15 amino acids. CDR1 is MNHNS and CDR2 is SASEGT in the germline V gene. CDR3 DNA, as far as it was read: TGTGCCAGCAGTGATCGACAGGGCGCAGGACACACA. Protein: CASSDRQGAGHT. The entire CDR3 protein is CASSDRQGAGHTIYF.

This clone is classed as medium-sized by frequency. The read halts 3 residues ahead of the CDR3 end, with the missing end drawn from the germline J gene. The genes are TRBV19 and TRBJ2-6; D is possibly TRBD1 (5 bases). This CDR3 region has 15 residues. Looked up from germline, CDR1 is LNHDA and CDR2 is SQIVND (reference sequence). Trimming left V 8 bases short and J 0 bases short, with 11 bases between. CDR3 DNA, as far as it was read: TGTGCCAGTCGCATACAGGTCTCTGGGGCCAACGTC. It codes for CASRIQVSGANV. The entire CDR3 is CASRIQVSGANVLTF.

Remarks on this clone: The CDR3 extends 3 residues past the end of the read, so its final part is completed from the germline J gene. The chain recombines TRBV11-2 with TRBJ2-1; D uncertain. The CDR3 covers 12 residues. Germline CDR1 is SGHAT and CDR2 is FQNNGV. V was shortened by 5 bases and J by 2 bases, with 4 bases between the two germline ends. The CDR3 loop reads CASSHTYNEQFF. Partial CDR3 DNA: TGTGCCAGCAGCCACACCTACAATGAG.

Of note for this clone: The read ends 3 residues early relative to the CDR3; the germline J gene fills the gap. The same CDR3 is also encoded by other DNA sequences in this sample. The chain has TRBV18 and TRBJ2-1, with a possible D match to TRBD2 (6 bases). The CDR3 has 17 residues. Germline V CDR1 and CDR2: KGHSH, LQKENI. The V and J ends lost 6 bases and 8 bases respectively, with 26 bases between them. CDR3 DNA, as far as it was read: TGTGCCAGCTCCCCCCTCGCAGGGCAACCCGGCGGGGATGAG. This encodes CASSPLAGQPGGDE. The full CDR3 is CASSPLAGQPGGDEQFF.

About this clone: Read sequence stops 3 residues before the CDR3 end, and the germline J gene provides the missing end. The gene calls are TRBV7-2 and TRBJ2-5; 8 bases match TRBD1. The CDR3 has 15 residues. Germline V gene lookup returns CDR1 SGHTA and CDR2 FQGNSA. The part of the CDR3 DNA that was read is TGTGCCAGCAGCTCGGGGGACAGGATCACAGATACC. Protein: CASSSGDRITDT. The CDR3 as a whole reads CASSSGDRITDTQYF.

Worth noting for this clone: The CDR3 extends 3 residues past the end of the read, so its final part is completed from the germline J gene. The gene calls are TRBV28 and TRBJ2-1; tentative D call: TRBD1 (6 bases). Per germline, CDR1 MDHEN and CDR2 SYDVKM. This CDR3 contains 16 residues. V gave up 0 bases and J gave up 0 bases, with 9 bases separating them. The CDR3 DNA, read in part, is TGTGCCAGCAGTTTATGGACAGGAGGCTCCTACAATGAG. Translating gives CASSLWTGGSYNE. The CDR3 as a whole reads CASSLWTGGSYNEQFF.

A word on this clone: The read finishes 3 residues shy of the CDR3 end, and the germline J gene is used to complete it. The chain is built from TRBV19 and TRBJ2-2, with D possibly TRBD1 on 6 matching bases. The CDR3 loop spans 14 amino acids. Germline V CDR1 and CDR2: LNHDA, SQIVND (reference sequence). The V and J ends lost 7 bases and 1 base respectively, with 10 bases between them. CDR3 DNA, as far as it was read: TGTGCCAGTAAGTGGGGACAGAACACCGGGGAG. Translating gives CASKWGQNTGE. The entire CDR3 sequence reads CASKWGQNTGELFF.

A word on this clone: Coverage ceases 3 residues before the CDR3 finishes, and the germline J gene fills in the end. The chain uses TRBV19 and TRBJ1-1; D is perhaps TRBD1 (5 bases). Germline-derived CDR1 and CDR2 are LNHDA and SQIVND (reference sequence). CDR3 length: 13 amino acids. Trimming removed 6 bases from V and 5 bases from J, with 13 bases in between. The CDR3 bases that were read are TGTGCCAGTAGCCCCCAGGGTTGGACTGAA. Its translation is CASSPQGWTE. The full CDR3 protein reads CASSPQGWTEAFF.

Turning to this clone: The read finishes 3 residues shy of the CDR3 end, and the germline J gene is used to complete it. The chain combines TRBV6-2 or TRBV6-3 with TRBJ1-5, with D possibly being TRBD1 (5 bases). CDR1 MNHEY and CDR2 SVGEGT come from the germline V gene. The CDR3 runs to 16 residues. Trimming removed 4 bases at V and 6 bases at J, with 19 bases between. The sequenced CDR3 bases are TGTGCCAGCAGTTCCCACCGGGACTCTTCGTTTCAGCCC. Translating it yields CASSSHRDSSFQP. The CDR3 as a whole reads CASSSHRDSSFQPQHF.

The sequenced CDR3 bases are TGTGCCAGCACTAATCCGGGACTAATAAACATT. Its protein product is CASTNPGLINI. In full, the CDR3 is CASTNPGLINIQYF. This sequence joins TRBV2 and TRBJ2-4, with 7 positions matching TRBD2. Read data end 3 residues before the CDR3 end; the end is taken from the germline J gene. The junction had 9 bases not matched to a gene; V was cut back by 7 bases and J by 6 bases. Germline V gene lookup returns CDR1 SNHLY and CDR2 FYNNEI. This CDR3 region has 14 residues.

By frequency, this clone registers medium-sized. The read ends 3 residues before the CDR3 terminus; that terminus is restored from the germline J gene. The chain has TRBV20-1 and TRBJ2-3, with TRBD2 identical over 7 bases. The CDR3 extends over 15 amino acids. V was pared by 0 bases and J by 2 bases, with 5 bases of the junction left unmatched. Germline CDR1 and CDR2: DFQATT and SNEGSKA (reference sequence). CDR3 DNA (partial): TGCAGTGCTAGAGACGCAGCGGGATACACAGATACG. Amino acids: CSARDAAGYTDT. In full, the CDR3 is CSARDAAGYTDTQYF.